The 32 T cell receptor beta chains in this list originate from one sample, sequenced in a study of blood T cell repertoires in COVID-19. Profiling relied on immunoSEQ multiplex PCR, and the TCRdb table lists in-frame clones only, not all of them. The sample has approximately 230,000 clones, approximately 79% seen once; the top ten hold 4.9%. The sequencing input was peripheral blood. The receptors come from a woman older than 75 with active or convalescent COVID-19.

V and J are TRBV5-1 and TRBJ2-5, with 7 bases matching TRBD1. CDR1 and CDR2 from the germline V gene are SGHRS and YFSETQ. With 4 bases clipped from V and 5 bases from J, the junction kept 5 bases outside the gene matches. CDR3 length: 13 residues. The CDR3 bases are TGCGCCAGCAGCCCTAGGGGGCTGGAGACCCAGTACTTC. It translates to CASSPRGLETQYF.

The chain uses TRBV3-1 (or the pseudogene TRBV3-2) and TRBJ2-7; D is unclear. Between the trimmed V and J ends, which lost 1 base and 4 bases, there was a span of 5 bases. The CDR3 is made up of 12 amino acids. Germline V gene sequence: CDR1 LGHDT, CDR2 YNNKEL (reference sequence). In DNA, the CDR3 is TGTGCCAGCAGCCAAGCCAAATACGAGCAGTACTTC. It translates to CASSQAKYEQYF.

V usage is TRBV29-1 and J usage is TRBJ1-5; D is possibly TRBD1 (6 bases). The germline V gene encodes CDR1 SQVTM and CDR2 ANQGSEA. The CDR3 is made up of 15 amino acids. V lost 6 bases to trimming and J lost 2 bases, with 17 bases between them. This chain's CDR3 is CSVEITGNGNQPQHF. The CDR3 DNA is TGCAGCGTGGAAATCACAGGGAACGGCAATCAGCCCCAGCATTTT.

The V gene is TRBV10-2, the J gene TRBJ1-2, with D maybe TRBD1 (6 bases). V was pared by 6 bases and J by 3 bases, with 11 bases between. CDR1 WSHSY and CDR2 SAAADI come from the germline V gene. This CDR3 has 13 residues. CDR3 residues: CASSKGVYYGYTF. The CDR3 DNA follows: TGCGCCAGCAGCAAGGGGGTCTACTATGGCTACACCTTC.

This clone was detected only once. This may be a read error: a much more frequent sequence differs by one nucleotide. This CDR3 reads CAISVCTGANEKLFF. The DNA of the CDR3 is TGTGCCATCAGCGTCTGTACAGGGGCAAATGAAAAACTGTTTTTT. The gene calls are TRBV10-3 and TRBJ1-4; 7 positions agree with TRBD1. V shed 6 bases and J 5 bases; nucleotides not matched to a gene: 9. Per the germline V gene, CDR1 is ENHRY and CDR2 is SYGVKD. The CDR3 is made up of 15 amino acids.

The CDR3 sequence is CASSGSSASTDTQYF. DNA of the CDR3: TGTGCCAGCAGTGGCTCTAGCGCAAGCACAGATACGCAGTATTTT. The rearrangement joins TRBV6-6 to TRBJ2-3; the D gene is possibly TRBD2 (6 bases). The CDR3 is made up of 15 amino acids. CDR1 is MNHNY, CDR2 SVGAGI, per germline (reference sequence). Trimming took 5 bases from V and 0 from J, leaving 12 bases between them.

The J gene is TRBJ1-5, the V gene TRBV5-1; the D gene is possibly TRBD1 (6 bases). Germline V CDR1 and CDR2: SGHRS, YFSETQ. V lost 1 base and J 2 bases, leaving 19 bases between the germline ends. The CDR3 loop spans 18 amino acids. In nucleotides, the CDR3 is TGCGCCAGCAGCTTGACCCCGACAGGCGCAACGGGCAATCAGCCCCAGCATTTT. This codes for CASSLTPTGATGNQPQHF.

The chain has TRBV19 and TRBJ1-4, with TRBD1 identical over 7 bases. Trimming cost V 5 bases and J 3 bases; bases outside gene matches: 9. Per the germline V gene, CDR1 is LNHDA and CDR2 is SQIVND (reference sequence). The length of the CDR3 is 16 residues. CDR3 nucleotides: TGTGCCAGTAGTGCCCTCCGAGGGACAGCTAATGAAAAACTGTTTTTT. Protein product: CASSALRGTANEKLFF.

In this sample, this clone turned up once. In nucleotides, the CDR3 is TGTGCCAGCAGCTCGCCGGGACAGCATAATGAAAAACTGTTTTTT. Protein sequence: CASSSPGQHNEKLFF. The chain links TRBV5-6 to TRBJ1-4, with 7 positions matching TRBD1. V trimming: 3 bases; J trimming: 4 bases; junction bases outside the gene matches: 6. Germline CDR1 SGHDT, CDR2 YYEEEE. This CDR3 spans 15 amino acids.

This clone was observed many times. The chain uses TRBV5-1 and TRBJ2-7, with 7 bases lining up with TRBD2. V was pared by 0 bases and J by 5 bases, with 11 bases of the junction left unmatched. The CDR3 has 16 residues. CDR1 and CDR2 from the germline V gene are SGHRS and YFSETQ. DNA for the CDR3: TGCGCCAGCAGCTTGGGACTAGCCCTAGGCCCGGACGAGCAGTACTTC. It encodes CASSLGLALGPDEQYF.

The chain recombines TRBV5-1 with TRBJ2-1; D is possibly TRBD2 (6 bases). The V end lost 2 bases, the J end lost 6 bases, and 9 bases lay between the germline ends. CDR3 length equals 13 residues. Germline CDR1 reads SGHRS; CDR2 reads YFSETQ. The CDR3 protein is CASSLFGSNEQFF. Written as DNA, the CDR3 is TGCGCCAGCAGCTTATTCGGGAGCAATGAGCAGTTCTTC.

V gene TRBV19 combines with J gene TRBJ2-5, with 9 bases lining up with TRBD2. The CDR3 sequence is 16 residues long. V lost 4 bases and J lost 5; bases outside the gene matches: 11. Germline CDR1 LNHDA, CDR2 SQIVND (reference sequence). CDR3 in amino acids: CASSRGLASYGETQYF. DNA for the CDR3: TGTGCCAGTAGTAGGGGACTAGCCTCGTATGGGGAGACCCAGTACTTC.

Worth noting for this clone: Within the sample, other DNA sequences also encode this same CDR3. The chain joins TRBV7-9 to TRBJ2-7, with D uncertain. V shed 4 bases and J shed 2 bases, with 3 bases lying between them. CDR1 is SEHNR and CDR2 is FQNEAQ in the germline V gene (reference sequence). CDR3 length equals 11 residues. The CDR3 loop is CASSSTYEQYF. Here the CDR3 DNA reads TGTGCCAGCAGCTCTACCTACGAGCAGTACTTC.

The chain has TRBV7-7 and TRBJ1-4; D might be TRBD1 (5 bases). The CDR3 has 15 amino acids. Germline CDR1 SSHAT, CDR2 FNYEAQ (reference sequence). V was trimmed by 4 bases and J by 3 bases, leaving 12 bases between them. DNA for the CDR3: TGTGCCAGCAGCTCTACGGGGGGACCTAATGAAAAACTGTTTTTT. Residues: CASSSTGGPNEKLFF.

The chain is built from TRBV6-5 and TRBJ1-3; the D is unclear. Trimming took 8 bases from V and 0 from J, leaving 14 bases between them. The CDR3 sequence is 15 residues long. CDR1 and CDR2 from the germline V gene are MNHEY and SVGAGI. In DNA, the CDR3 is TGTGCCAGCGAGCGGGCGGCATACTCTGGAAACACCATATATTTT. It is translated as CASERAAYSGNTIYF.

The chain uses TRBV2 and TRBJ2-7; 8 bases map to TRBD1. The CDR3 is made up of 15 amino acids. V dropped 7 bases and J dropped 2; count of bases not matched to a gene: 10. Germline lookup yields CDR1 SNHLY and CDR2 FYNNEI. The CDR3 region is CASTEDRVGAYEQYF. The CDR3 DNA follows: TGTGCCAGCACCGAGGACAGGGTTGGCGCCTACGAGCAGTACTTC.

The chain employs TRBV28 and TRBJ1-4; 8 bases map to TRBD1. Germline values: CDR1 MDHEN, CDR2 SYDVKM. V shed 6 bases and J 7 bases; nucleotides not matched to a gene: 7. This CDR3 region has 14 residues. The DNA for the CDR3 is TGTGCCAGCAGCGACAGGGGTTCGTTTGAAAAACTGTTTTTT. Its protein is CASSDRGSFEKLFF.

The chain joins TRBV18 to TRBJ2-2; D might be TRBD1 (6 bases). Trimming shortened V by 3 bases and J by 6 bases, and 11 bases separated the two germline ends. The CDR3 runs to 14 residues. CDR1 is KGHSH and CDR2 is LQKENI in the germline V gene. CDR3 sequence: CASSPVQGSGELFF. DNA for the CDR3: TGTGCCAGCTCACCCGTACAGGGATCCGGGGAGCTGTTTTTT. The entire variable domain, with the rest obtained from reference TRBV18 and TRBJ2-2, is as follows: NAGVMQNPRHLVRRRGQEARLRCSPMKGHSHVYWYRQLPEEGLKFMVYLQKENIIDESGMPKERFSAEFPKEGPSILRIQQVVRGDSAAYFCASSPVQGSGELFFGEGSRLTVL.

The chain couples TRBV24-1 to TRBJ1-6; no reliable D call. CDR3 length: 15 residues. The V gene's germline CDR1 is KGHDR and CDR2 SFDVKD. V lost 2 bases, J lost 7 bases, and 11 bases lay in between. CDR3 sequence reads: CATSDSRGGNSPLHF. Here the CDR3 DNA reads TGTGCCACCAGTGATTCCCGGGGAGGGAATTCACCCCTCCACTTT.

This clone appeared a single time. This sequence joins TRBV19 and TRBJ1-2, with TRBD1 matching over 8 bases. The CDR3 sequence is 13 residues long. CDR1 LNHDA and CDR2 SQIVND come from the germline V gene (reference sequence). After removal of 10 bases from V and 8 bases from J, the junction contained 12 bases not matched to a gene. The CDR3 bases are TGTGCCACCGGGGACAGGCAGTCTAGAGGCTACACCTTC. This codes for CATGDRQSRGYTF.

The V call is TRBV28, the J call TRBJ1-5; D uncertain. There are 13 residues in the CDR3. CDR1 is MDHEN and CDR2 is SYDVKM in the germline V gene. Between the trimmed V and J ends, which lost 7 bases and 1 base, there was a span of 8 bases. The CDR3 here is CASTSGSNQPQHF. The CDR3 nucleotides read TGTGCCAGCACCTCCGGGAGCAATCAGCCCCAGCATTTT.

The chain combines TRBV19 with TRBJ2-5, with D possibly being TRBD2 (6 bases). V shed 3 bases and J shed 4 bases, with 12 bases lying between them. CDR1 LNHDA and CDR2 SQIVND come from the germline V gene (reference sequence). The CDR3 runs to 14 residues. The CDR3 protein is CASSIGGGPETQYF. Written as DNA, the CDR3 is TGTGCCAGTAGTATCGGGGGTGGTCCAGAGACCCAGTACTTC.

The chain links TRBV2 to TRBJ2-7, with TRBD1 matching over 8 bases. Germline V CDR1 and CDR2: SNHLY, FYNNEI. This CDR3 has 13 residues. J gave up 1 base and V 6 bases, and 2 bases lay outside the gene matches. CDR3 nucleotides: TGTGCCAGCAGGGACAGGGTTTCCTACGAGCAGTACTTC. Translated, it gives CASRDRVSYEQYF.

The J gene is TRBJ2-7, the V gene TRBV28; TRBD2 matches at 8 bases. The V and J ends lost 2 bases and 3 bases, in that order; junction bases with no gene match: 3. Germline V lookup: CDR1 MDHEN, CDR2 SYDVKM. The CDR3 has 14 residues. Here the CDR3 reads CASSLPSGSYEQYF. As DNA, the CDR3 is TGTGCCAGCAGTTTACCCAGCGGGAGCTACGAGCAGTACTTC. Based on the CDR3 plus reference TRBV28 and TRBJ2-7, the full variable domain is DVKVTQSSRYLVKRTGEKVFLECVQDMDHENMFWYRQDPGLGLRLIYFSYDVKMKEKGDIPEGYSVSREKKERFSLILESASTNQTSMYLCASSLPSGSYEQYFGPGTRLTVT.

The rearrangement joins TRBV18 to TRBJ2-1; D is unresolved. The CDR3 totals 13 residues. V was cut by 6 bases and J by 0 bases, with 6 bases left in between. Germline lookup yields CDR1 KGHSH and CDR2 LQKENI. This chain's CDR3 is CASSHSSYNEQFF. Here the CDR3 DNA reads TGTGCCAGCTCCCACAGCTCCTACAATGAGCAGTTCTTC. Full variable domain (rest looked up from reference TRBV18 and TRBJ2-1): NAGVMQNPRHLVRRRGQEARLRCSPMKGHSHVYWYRQLPEEGLKFMVYLQKENIIDESGMPKERFSAEFPKEGPSILRIQQVVRGDSAAYFCASSHSSYNEQFFGPGTRLTVL.

V is TRBV10-3 and J is TRBJ1-4; D is unresolved. This CDR3 is built from 13 residues. Germline V gene sequence: CDR1 ENHRY, CDR2 SYGVKD. Deletions cut 0 bases from V and 11 bases from J, with 10 bases between. As DNA, the CDR3 is TGTGCCATCAGTGAGTCCCAGGTTGGGAAACTGTTTTTT. This codes for CAISESQVGKLFF.

This sequence joins TRBV5-1 and TRBJ1-2, with 12 bases aligning to TRBD1. The junction had 7 bases not matched to a gene; V was cut back by 0 bases and J by 7 bases. Germline CDR1 and CDR2: SGHRS and YFSETQ. CDR3 length: 16 amino acids. The CDR3 here is CASSLGSGQGAAGYTF. The CDR3 region has the DNA TGCGCCAGCAGCTTGGGATCGGGACAGGGGGCCGCTGGCTACACCTTC.

This chain connects TRBV5-6 to TRBJ2-7; 8 positions agree with TRBD1. Germline V CDR1 and CDR2: SGHDT, YYEEEE. Trimming removed 4 bases from V and 3 bases from J; junction bases left unmatched: 18. The CDR3 is 18 residues long. The CDR3 DNA reads TGTGCCAGCAGCCCTCCCTCGACAGGGGCCGGTAGGGTCTACGAGCAGTACTTC. Translated: CASSPPSTGAGRVYEQYF.

The chain joins TRBV28 to TRBJ2-2, with TRBD1 matching over 10 bases. With 7 bases clipped from V and 7 bases from J, the junction kept 6 bases outside the gene matches. The germline V gene encodes CDR1 MDHEN and CDR2 SYDVKM. The CDR3 is 14 amino acids. The CDR3 loop is CASKTGGRIGELFF. The DNA of the CDR3 is TGTGCCAGCAAGACAGGGGGCAGGATCGGGGAGCTGTTTTTT. The whole variable domain, filled in from reference TRBV28 and TRBJ2-2, reads DVKVTQSSRYLVKRTGEKVFLECVQDMDHENMFWYRQDPGLGLRLIYFSYDVKMKEKGDIPEGYSVSREKKERFSLILESASTNQTSMYLCASKTGGRIGELFFGEGSRLTVL.

Note on this clone: The sample holds other DNA sequences that translate to the same CDR3. The chain couples TRBV27 to TRBJ2-1, with 13 bases fitting TRBD2. J was trimmed by 7 bases and V by 6 bases; bases with no gene match: 6. CDR3 size: 15 residues. CDR1 MNHEY and CDR2 SMNVEV come from the germline V gene (reference sequence). The CDR3 here is CASRSGLAGVNEQFF. As DNA, the CDR3 is TGTGCCAGCAGATCCGGACTAGCGGGGGTGAATGAGCAGTTCTTC.

The chain carries TRBV18 and TRBJ2-3; TRBD1 matches at 8 bases. After removal of 3 bases from V and 1 base from J, the junction contained 3 bases not matched to a gene. The length of the CDR3 is 15 residues. Germline CDR1 is KGHSH and CDR2 is LQKENI. The CDR3 sequence: CASSPQGAGTDTQYF. Written as DNA, the CDR3 is TGTGCCAGCTCACCCCAGGGGGCAGGCACAGATACGCAGTATTTT.

The chain recombines TRBV5-1 with TRBJ2-1, with D possibly being TRBD2 (6 bases). V lost 4 bases, J lost 0 bases, and 14 bases lay in between. Germline V gene sequence: CDR1 SGHRS, CDR2 YFSETQ. The length of the CDR3 is 16 residues. Written as DNA, the CDR3 is TGCGCCAGCAGCCCTCAGCCCGGGGGCTCCTACAATGAGCAGTTCTTC. Amino acid sequence: CASSPQPGGSYNEQFF.